Below, 2 T cell receptor beta chains from the same sample are listed, as sequenced in a study of cytomegalovirus exposure and HLA in healthy donors (dated by TCRdb to the late 2010s). The library was produced with the immunoSEQ multiplex PCR assay. The multiplex PCR relied on a mix of 60 forward primers for TCR Vbeta segments and 13 reverse primers for TCR Jbeta segments. TCRdb limited this immuneACCESS table to in-frame rearrangements with V and J called. A share of clones is missing; checked studies link under half to unresolved V genes, and the rest is unexplained. Present in this sample are approximately 140,000 clones, more than 60% of which were seen just once. The ten top clones hold around 1.8% of the sample. The material sequenced was PBMCs. The receptors were gathered from a woman aged 35 to 49 in good health and CMV-seronegative.

The chain combines TRBV11-3 with TRBJ1-2; D gene unclear. The germline V and J ends were trimmed by 5 bases and 1 base, with 17 bases remaining between them. Germline lookup yields CDR1 SGHNT and CDR2 YENEEA. The CDR3 contains 16 residues. In nucleotides, the CDR3 is TGTGCCAGCAGCCCCGGCGGGCCGCTGGATAACTATGGCTACACCTTC. Translation gives CASSPGGPLDNYGYTF.

The chain combines TRBV27 with TRBJ2-5, with TRBD2 identical over 12 bases. The DNA end lines up better with TRBJ2-7; the J call may be wrong. This CDR3 spans 15 amino acids. Germline assignment: CDR1 MNHEY and CDR2 SMNVEV (reference sequence). CDR3 loop: CASSYGLAGIYEQYF. The CDR3 bases are TGTGCCAGCAGTTATGGACTAGCGGGAATCTACGAGCAGTACTTC.